Listed below are T cell receptor beta chains from one sample, sequenced in a study of T cell repertoires in cytomegalovirus infection. Via MiXCR, TCRdb re-called the reads, giving one row per CDR3 protein. The top ten clones hold over 12% of a sample with 250,000 or so distinct CDR3 sequences, approximately 9.2% of them seen once. Sequencing was performed on PBMCs. These receptors all come from a human donor in good health (CMV status not recorded). Some clones in this sample may be carry-over from other donors' samples. Each CDR3 is given with its conserved first and last residue. A D gene is named only where the DNA matches it firmly. The listing skips clone size in some rows; elsewhere it reads once, few, many or a size class.

>TRBV12-3/TRBV12-4|TRBJ1-1|many|NA
CASRAGGTEAFF
TGTGCCAGCAGGGCCGGGGGTACTGAAGCTTTCTTT
>TRBV6-1|TRBJ1-5|many|TRBD1
CASSPTGQGGYQPQHF
TGTGCCAGCAGTCCAACAGGACAGGGGGGGTATCAGCCCCAGCATTTT
>TRBV7-2|TRBJ1-1|many|NA
CASSLAGDKNTEAFF
TGTGCCAGCAGCTTAGCCGGGGACAAGAACACTGAAGCTTTCTTT
>TRBV7-2|TRBJ2-1|many|NA
CASSHSFYNEQFF
TGTGCCAGCAGCCACTCCTTTTACAATGAGCAGTTCTTC
>TRBV6-1|TRBJ1-1|many|NA
CASSPVLQRETEAFF
TGTGCCAGCAGCCCAGTCTTACAGAGGGAAACTGAAGCTTTCTTT
>TRBV3-1|TRBJ2-1|many|TRBD2
CASSPLGTSGIRNEQFF
TGTGCCAGCAGCCCCCTAGGGACTAGCGGGATAAGAAATGAGCAGTTCTTC
>TRBV7-6|TRBJ2-7|few|NA
CASSLGSGRGGEQYF
TGTGCCAGCAGCTTAGGCTCGGGCAGGGGAGGCGAGCAGTACTTC
>TRBV7-3|TRBJ1-1|few|TRBD1
CASSLTGQGAKAFF
TGTGCCAGCAGCTTAACCGGACAGGGGGCTAAAGCTTTCTTT
>TRBV4-3|TRBJ2-1|NA|TRBD2
CASSQDLAGGLISSYNEQFF
TGCGCCAGCAGCCAAGATCTAGCGGGAGGACTTATCAGCTCCTACAATGAGCAGTTCTTC
>TRBV7-6|TRBJ2-7|many|NA
CASSAEAGGGYEQYF
TGTGCCAGCAGCGCCGAAGCAGGGGGGGGCTACGAGCAGTACTTC
>TRBV29-1|TRBJ1-5|many|NA
CSVGPAEGSPCNQPQHF
TGCAGCGTTGGGCCCGCCGAGGGCTCACCCTGCAATCAGCCCCAGCATTTT
>TRBV7-2|TRBJ1-1|many|NA
CASSLGLGGGEFPVATEAFF
TGTGCCAGCAGCTTAGGATTAGGTGGGGGCGAATTTCCTGTGGCCACTGAAGCTTTCTTT
>TRBV20-1|TRBJ2-1|many|NA
CSAKKGDPYNEQFF
TGCAGTGCTAAGAAGGGCGACCCCTACAATGAGCAGTTCTTC
>TRBV6-1|TRBJ2-3|few|TRBD2
CASRYGLAGTDTQYF
TGTGCCAGCAGATACGGACTAGCGGGCACAGATACGCAGTATTTT
>TRBV20-1|TRBJ1-1|many|NA
CSAGTGEAFF
TGCAGTGCCGGGACGGGGGAAGCTTTCTTT
>TRBV20-1|TRBJ2-1|few|TRBD2
CSANPGGGGLSYNEQFF
TGCAGTGCTAACCCGGGGGGCGGGGGGCTCTCCTACAATGAGCAGTTCTTC
>TRBV6-2/TRBV6-3|TRBJ2-7|NA|NA
CATLDAYEQYF
TGTGCCACCCTGGATGCATACGAGCAGTACTTC
>TRBV5-5|TRBJ2-5|many|TRBD1
CASRRGGDRGSETQYF
TGTGCCAGCAGACGCGGTGGGGACAGGGGGTCGGAGACCCAGTACTTC
>TRBV6-2/TRBV6-3|TRBJ2-1|few|NA
CASSNSVRYNEQFF
TGTGCCAGCAGCAATTCCGTGAGGTACAATGAGCAGTTCTTC
>TRBV7-9|TRBJ1-2|many|NA
CASSFPLGYNYGYTF
TGTGCCAGCAGCTTCCCCTTGGGCTATAACTATGGCTACACCTTC
>TRBV7-2|TRBJ2-3|many|NA
CASSLLALGGDTQYF
TGTGCCAGCAGCTTACTTGCCCTTGGGGGGGATACGCAGTATTTT
>TRBV29-1|TRBJ2-5|NA|NA
CSVLLATGSLETQYF
TGCAGCGTTTTACTCGCGACAGGTTCCTTAGAGACCCAGTACTTC
>TRBV12-3/TRBV12-4|TRBJ1-2|many|TRBD1
CASSDQGGLYGYTF
TGTGCCAGCAGTGATCAGGGGGGCCTCTATGGCTACACCTTC
>TRBV5-1|TRBJ2-1|NA|TRBD2
CASSSTLPRLAGGHEQFF
TGCGCCAGCAGCTCAACATTACCCCGGCTAGCGGGAGGTCATGAGCAGTTCTTC
>TRBV14|TRBJ1-2|NA|NA
CASSQVLNYGYTF
TGTGCCAGCAGCCAAGTTTTGAACTATGGCTACACCTTC
>TRBV7-9|TRBJ1-1|NA|TRBD1
CASSSGGRSTEAFF
TGTGCCAGCAGCTCAGGGGGCAGGTCCACTGAAGCTTTCTTT
>TRBV3-1|TRBJ2-1|few|TRBD1
CASLNSDRAANEQFF
TGTGCCAGCTTGAATTCGGACAGGGCGGCCAATGAGCAGTTCTTC
>TRBV29-1|TRBJ2-5|NA|NA
CSVWRGTRGTQYF
TGCAGCGTCTGGCGGGGGACAAGGGGGACCCAGTACTTC
>TRBV7-2|TRBJ2-1|many|TRBD2
CASSLSGSHNEQFF
TGTGCCAGCAGCCTTAGCGGGAGCCACAATGAGCAGTTCTTC
>TRBV28|TRBJ2-7|few|TRBD2
CASTPVGGYEQYF
TGTGCCAGCACCCCAGTGGGGGGGTACGAGCAGTACTTC
>TRBV11-2|TRBJ2-7|many|TRBD2
CASSMRASGFTEQYF
TGTGCCAGCAGCATGAGGGCTAGCGGCTTTACGGAGCAGTACTTC
>TRBV10-3|TRBJ1-6|NA|NA
CAISESGTLNSPLHF
TGTGCCATCAGTGAATCGGGGACTTTAAATTCACCCCTCCACTTT
>TRBV11-3|TRBJ2-5|many|TRBD1
CASSLTLGTGMETQYF
TGTGCCAGCAGCTTAACGCTGGGGACAGGGATGGAGACCCAGTACTTC
>TRBV7-2|TRBJ1-6|many|NA
CASSLASGRGTSYNSPLHF
TGTGCCAGCAGCTTAGCCTCGGGTAGAGGAACCTCCTATAATTCACCCCTCCACTTT
>TRBV7-2|TRBJ2-3|few|TRBD2
CASVAGGTDTQYF
TGTGCCAGCGTAGCGGGGGGAACAGATACGCAGTATTTT
>TRBV7-2|TRBJ2-5|many|TRBD2
CASTYSGMGETQYF
TGTGCCAGCACCTATAGCGGGATGGGAGAGACCCAGTACTTC
>TRBV7-9|TRBJ2-5|many|NA
CASSFTGGTQYF
TGTGCCAGCAGCTTTACCGGGGGGACCCAGTACTTC
>TRBV6-6|TRBJ1-1|few|NA
CASSYARGRGTEAFF
TGTGCCAGCAGTTACGCGCGGGGGAGGGGCACTGAAGCTTTCTTT
>TRBV5-1|TRBJ2-2|many|TRBD2
CASSSLTSGGNTGELFF
TGCGCCAGCAGCTCGCTGACTAGCGGGGGGAACACCGGGGAGCTGTTTTTT
>TRBV20-1|TRBJ2-5|NA|NA
CSAQASWYGGIQETQYF
TGCAGTGCCCAGGCTAGCTGGTACGGGGGAATACAAGAGACCCAGTACTTC
>TRBV7-2|TRBJ2-3|many|NA
CASSLVGRGKADTQYF
TGTGCCAGCAGCTTAGTTGGCCGGGGAAAGGCAGATACGCAGTATTTT
>TRBV6-2/TRBV6-3|TRBJ1-5|few|NA
CASSDPRTDYSNQPQHF
TGTGCCAGCAGTGACCCAAGGACAGATTATAGCAATCAGCCCCAGCATTTT
>TRBV6-5|TRBJ2-7|few|NA
CASSYSRGATYEQYF
TGTGCCAGCAGTTACTCCAGGGGCGCGACCTACGAGCAGTACTTC
>TRBV7-8|TRBJ2-3|many|TRBD2
CASSGQGLAHTDTQYF
TGTGCCAGCAGCGGGCAGGGACTAGCCCACACAGATACGCAGTATTTT
>TRBV11-2|TRBJ2-2|many|TRBD2
CASLPAGARTGELFF
TGTGCCAGCCTGCCGGCGGGAGCTCGGACCGGGGAGCTGTTTTTT